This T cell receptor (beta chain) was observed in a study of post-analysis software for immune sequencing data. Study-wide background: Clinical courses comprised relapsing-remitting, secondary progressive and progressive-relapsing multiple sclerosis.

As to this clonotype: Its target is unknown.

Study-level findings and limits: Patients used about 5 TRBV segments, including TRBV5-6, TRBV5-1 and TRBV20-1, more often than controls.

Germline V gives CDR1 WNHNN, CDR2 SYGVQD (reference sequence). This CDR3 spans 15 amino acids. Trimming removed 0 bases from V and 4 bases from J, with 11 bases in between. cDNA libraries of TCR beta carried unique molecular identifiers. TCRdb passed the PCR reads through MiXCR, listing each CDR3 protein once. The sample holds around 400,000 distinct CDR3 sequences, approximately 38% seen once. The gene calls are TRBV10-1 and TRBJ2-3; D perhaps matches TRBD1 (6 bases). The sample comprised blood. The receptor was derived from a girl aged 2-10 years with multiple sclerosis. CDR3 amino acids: CASSESGTPADTQYF. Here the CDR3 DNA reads TGCGCCAGCAGTGAGTCCGGGACACCAGCAGATACGCAGTATTTT.